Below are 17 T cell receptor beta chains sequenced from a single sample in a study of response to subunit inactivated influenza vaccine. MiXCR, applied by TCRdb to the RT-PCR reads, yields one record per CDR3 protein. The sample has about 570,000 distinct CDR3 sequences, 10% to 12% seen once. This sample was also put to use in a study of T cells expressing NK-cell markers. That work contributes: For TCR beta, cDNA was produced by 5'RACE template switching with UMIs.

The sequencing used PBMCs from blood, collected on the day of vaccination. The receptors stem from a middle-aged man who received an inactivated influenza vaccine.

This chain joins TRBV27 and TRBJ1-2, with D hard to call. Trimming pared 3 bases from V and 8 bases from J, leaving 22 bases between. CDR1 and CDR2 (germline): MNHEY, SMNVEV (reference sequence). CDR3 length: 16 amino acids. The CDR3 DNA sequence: TGTGCCAGCAGTTTCCGCCCCGGGCATACTATTCTGGGCTACACCTTC. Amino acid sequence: CASSFRPGHTILGYTF.

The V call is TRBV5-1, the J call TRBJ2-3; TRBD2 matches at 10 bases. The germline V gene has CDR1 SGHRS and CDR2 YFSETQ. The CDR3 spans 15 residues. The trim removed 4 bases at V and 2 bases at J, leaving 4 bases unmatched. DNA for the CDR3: TGCGCCAGCAGCACCGGGACTAGCGACACAGATACGCAGTATTTT. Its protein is CASSTGTSDTDTQYF.

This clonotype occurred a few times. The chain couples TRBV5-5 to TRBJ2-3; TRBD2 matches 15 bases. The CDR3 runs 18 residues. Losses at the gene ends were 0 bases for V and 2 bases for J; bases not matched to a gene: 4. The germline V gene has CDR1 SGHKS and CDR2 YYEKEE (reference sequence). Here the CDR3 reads CASSLVGLAGGYTDTQYF. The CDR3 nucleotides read TGTGCCAGCAGCTTGGTGGGACTAGCGGGGGGTTACACAGATACGCAGTATTTT.

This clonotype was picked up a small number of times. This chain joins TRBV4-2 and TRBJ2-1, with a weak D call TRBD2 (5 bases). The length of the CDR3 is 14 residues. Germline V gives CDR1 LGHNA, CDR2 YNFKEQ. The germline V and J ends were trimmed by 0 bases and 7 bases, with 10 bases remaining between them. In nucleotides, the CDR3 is TGTGCCAGCAGCCAAGAGGTAGCGCTTAATGAGCAGTTCTTC. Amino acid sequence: CASSQEVALNEQFF.

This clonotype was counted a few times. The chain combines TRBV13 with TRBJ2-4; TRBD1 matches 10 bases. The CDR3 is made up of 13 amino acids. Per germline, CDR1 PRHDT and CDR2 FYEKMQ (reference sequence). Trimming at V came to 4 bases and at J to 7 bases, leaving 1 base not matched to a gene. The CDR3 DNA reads TGTGCCAGCAGCTCGGACAGGGGGAACATTCAGTACTTC. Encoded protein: CASSSDRGNIQYF.

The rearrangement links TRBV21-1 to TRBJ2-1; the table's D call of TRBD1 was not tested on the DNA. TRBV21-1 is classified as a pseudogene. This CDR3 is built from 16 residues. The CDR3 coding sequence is TGTGCCAGCAGCAAGCCGGGTTCCAGCTCCTACAATGAGCAGTTCTTC. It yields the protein CASSKPGSSSYNEQFF.

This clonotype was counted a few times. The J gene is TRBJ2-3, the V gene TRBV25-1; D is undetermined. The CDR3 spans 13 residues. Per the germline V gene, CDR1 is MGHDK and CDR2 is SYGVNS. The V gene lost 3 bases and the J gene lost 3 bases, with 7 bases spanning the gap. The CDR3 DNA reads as TGTGCCAGCAGTGACTTTGTAACAGATACGCAGTATTTT. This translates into CASSDFVTDTQYF.

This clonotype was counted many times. CDR3 residues: CASSWNLMYQETQYF. The CDR3 DNA sequence: TGTGCCAGCAGCTGGAACCTGATGTACCAAGAGACCCAGTACTTC. The chain employs TRBV7-6 and TRBJ2-5; the D is unclear. V shed 4 bases and J shed 0 bases, with 12 bases lying between them. CDR1 and CDR2 from the germline V gene are SGHVS and FNYEAQ. This CDR3 is 15 amino acids long.

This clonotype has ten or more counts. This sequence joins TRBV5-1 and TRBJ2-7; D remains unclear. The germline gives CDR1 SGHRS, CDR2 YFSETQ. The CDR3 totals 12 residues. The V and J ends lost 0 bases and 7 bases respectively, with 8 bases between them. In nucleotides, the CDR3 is TGCGCCAGCAGCTTGGACCGTGGAGAGCAGTACTTC. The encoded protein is CASSLDRGEQYF.

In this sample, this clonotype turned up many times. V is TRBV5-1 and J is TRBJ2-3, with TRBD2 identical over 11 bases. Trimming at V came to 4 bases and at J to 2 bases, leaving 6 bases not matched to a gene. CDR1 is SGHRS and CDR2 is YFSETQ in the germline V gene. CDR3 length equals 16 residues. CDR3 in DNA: TGCGCCAGCAGCGAAACTAGCGGGGGCCTCACAGATACGCAGTATTTT. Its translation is CASSETSGGLTDTQYF.

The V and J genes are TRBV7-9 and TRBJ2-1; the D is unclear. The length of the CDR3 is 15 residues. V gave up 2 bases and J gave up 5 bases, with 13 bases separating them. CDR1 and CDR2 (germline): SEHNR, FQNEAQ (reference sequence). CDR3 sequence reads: CASSLLSLKNNEQFF. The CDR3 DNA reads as TGTGCCAGCAGCTTACTTAGCCTCAAGAACAATGAGCAGTTCTTC. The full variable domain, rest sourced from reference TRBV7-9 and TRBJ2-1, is DTGVSQNPRHKITKRGQNVTFRCDPISEHNRLYWYRQTLGQGPEFLTYFQNEAQLEKSRLLSDRFSAERPKGSFSTLEIQRTEQGDSAMYLCASSLLSLKNNEQFFGPGTRLTVL.

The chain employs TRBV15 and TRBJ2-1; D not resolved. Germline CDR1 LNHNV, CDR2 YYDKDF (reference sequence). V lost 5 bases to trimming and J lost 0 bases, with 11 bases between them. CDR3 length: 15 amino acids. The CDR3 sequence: CATSENLPSYNEQFF. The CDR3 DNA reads TGTGCCACCAGCGAGAATCTCCCCTCCTACAATGAGCAGTTCTTC.

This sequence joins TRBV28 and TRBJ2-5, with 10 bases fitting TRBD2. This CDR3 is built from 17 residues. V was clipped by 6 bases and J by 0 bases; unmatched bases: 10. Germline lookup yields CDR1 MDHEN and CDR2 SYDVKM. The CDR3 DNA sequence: TGTGCCAGCAGGTTTCAGAGACTAGCGGGCAACCAAGAGACCCAGTACTTC. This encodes CASRFQRLAGNQETQYF.

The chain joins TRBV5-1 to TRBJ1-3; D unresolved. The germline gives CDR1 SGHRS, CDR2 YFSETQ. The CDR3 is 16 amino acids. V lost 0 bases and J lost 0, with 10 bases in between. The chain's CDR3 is CASSLAPGFSGNTIYF. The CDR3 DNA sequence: TGCGCCAGCAGCTTGGCTCCAGGCTTCTCTGGAAACACCATATATTTT. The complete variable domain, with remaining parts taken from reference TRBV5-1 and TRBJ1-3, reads KAGVTQTPRYLIKTRGQQVTLSCSPISGHRSVSWYQQTPGQGLQFLFEYFSETQRNKGNFPGRFSGRQFSNSRSEMNVSTLELGDSALYLCASSLAPGFSGNTIYFGEGSWLTVV.

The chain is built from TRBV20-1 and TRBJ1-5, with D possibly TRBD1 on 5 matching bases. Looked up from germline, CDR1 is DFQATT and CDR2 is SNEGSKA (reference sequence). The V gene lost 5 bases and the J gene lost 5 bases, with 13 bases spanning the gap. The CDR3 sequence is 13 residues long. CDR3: CSAPSWGYQPQHF. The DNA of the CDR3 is TGCAGTGCTCCCAGTTGGGGGTATCAGCCCCAGCATTTT.

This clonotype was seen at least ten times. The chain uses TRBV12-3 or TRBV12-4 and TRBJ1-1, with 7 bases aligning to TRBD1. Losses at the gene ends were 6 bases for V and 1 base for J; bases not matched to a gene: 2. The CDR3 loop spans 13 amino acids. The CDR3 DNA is TGTGCCAGCAGCTGGACAGGGAACACTGAAGCTTTCTTT. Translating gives CASSWTGNTEAFF.

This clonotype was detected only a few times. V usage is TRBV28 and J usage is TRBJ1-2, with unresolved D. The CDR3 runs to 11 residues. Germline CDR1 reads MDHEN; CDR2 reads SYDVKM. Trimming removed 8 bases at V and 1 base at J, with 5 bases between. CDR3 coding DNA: TGTGCCAGCCGAAATAACTATGGCTACACCTTC. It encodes CASRNNYGYTF.